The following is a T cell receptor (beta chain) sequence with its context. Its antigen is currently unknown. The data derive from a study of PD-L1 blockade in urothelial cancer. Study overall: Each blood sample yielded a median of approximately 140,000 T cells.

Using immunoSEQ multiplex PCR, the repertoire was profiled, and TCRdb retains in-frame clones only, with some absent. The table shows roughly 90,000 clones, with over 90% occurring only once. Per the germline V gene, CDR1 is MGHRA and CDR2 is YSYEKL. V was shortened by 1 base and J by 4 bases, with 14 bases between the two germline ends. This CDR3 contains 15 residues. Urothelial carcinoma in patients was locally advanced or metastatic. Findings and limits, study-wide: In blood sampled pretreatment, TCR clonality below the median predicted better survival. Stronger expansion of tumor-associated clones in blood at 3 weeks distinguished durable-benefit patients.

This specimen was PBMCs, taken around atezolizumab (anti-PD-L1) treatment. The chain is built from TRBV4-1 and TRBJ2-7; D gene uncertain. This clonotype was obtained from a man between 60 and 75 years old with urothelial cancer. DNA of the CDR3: TGCGCCAGCAGCCAAGGCGGTAGCCTGGCATACGAGCAGTACTTC. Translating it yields CASSQGGSLAYEQYF.